This TCR beta chain was retrieved from a study of blood T cell repertoires in COVID-19. Assay: immunoSEQ multiplex PCR; the TCRdb copy retains only in-frame clones and omits some. The data hold around 450,000 clones, with around 89% observed a single time. Material for sequencing was peripheral blood. This TCR derives from a woman aged 25 to 39 with acute or convalescent COVID-19.

The CDR3 spells CASSLLAGRSYEQYF. CDR3 bases: TGTGCCAGCAGCTTACTAGCGGGGCGCTCCTACGAGCAGTACTTC. V is TRBV5-6 and J is TRBJ2-7; 10 bases line up with TRBD2. Germline V CDR1 and CDR2: SGHDT, YYEEEE. Trimming at V came to 2 bases and at J to 0 bases, leaving 2 bases not matched to a gene. The CDR3 covers 15 residues. The whole variable domain, filled in from reference TRBV5-6 and TRBJ2-7, reads DAGVTQSPTHLIKTRGQQVTLRCSPKSGHDTVSWYQQALGQGPQFIFQYYEEEERQRGNFPDRFSGHQFPNYSSELNVNALLLGDSALYLCASSLLAGRSYEQYFGPGTRLTVT.